Listed here is a single T cell receptor beta chain. What it binds is not known. The PCR was carried out with 60 Vbeta primers and 13 Jbeta primers. The table came from immunoSEQ multiplex PCR; TCRdb's copy has only in-frame clones and leaves some out. Counted here are around 120,000 clones, 80% occurring once; the ten biggest clones make up approximately 8.8%. The sample comes from a study of cytomegalovirus exposure and HLA in healthy donors. Whole-study findings and limits: Researchers catalogued 160 or so TCR beta chains as cytomegalovirus-associated. In an earlier analysis, most TCR beta V segments were productive about 87% or about 30% of the time.

The TCR comes from a female donor in good health and CMV-seropositive. Sequencing was carried out using PBMCs.

CDR3 in DNA: TGTGCCAGCAGTGATTACCGGGGAGATACGCAGTATTTT. Translation gives CASSDYRGDTQYF. V and J are TRBV25-1 and TRBJ2-3; D perhaps matches TRBD2 (5 bases). CDR3 size: 13 residues. The V end was cut by 3 bases, the J end by 5 bases, with 9 bases between. CDR1 and CDR2 (germline): MGHDK, SYGVNS.